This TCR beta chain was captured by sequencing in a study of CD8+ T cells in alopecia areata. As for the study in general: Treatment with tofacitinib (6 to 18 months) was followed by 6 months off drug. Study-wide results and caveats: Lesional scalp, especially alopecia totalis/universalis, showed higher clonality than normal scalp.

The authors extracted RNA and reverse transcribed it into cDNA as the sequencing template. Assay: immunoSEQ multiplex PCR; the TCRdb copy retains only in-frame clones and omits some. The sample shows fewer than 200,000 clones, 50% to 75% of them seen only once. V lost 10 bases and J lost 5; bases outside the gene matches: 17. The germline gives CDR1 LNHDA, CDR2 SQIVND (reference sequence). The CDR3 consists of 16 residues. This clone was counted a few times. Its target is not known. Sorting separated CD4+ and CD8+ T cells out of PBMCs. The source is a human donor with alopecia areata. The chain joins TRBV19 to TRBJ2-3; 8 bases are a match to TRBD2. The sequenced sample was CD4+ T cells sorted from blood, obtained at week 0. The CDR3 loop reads CATNRGAGGSRDTQYF. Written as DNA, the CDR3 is TGTGCCACAAACCGGGGTGCGGGGGGCTCCAGAGATACGCAGTATTTT.